The following is a T cell receptor beta chain sequence with its context. The CDR3 spans 14 residues. Germline values: CDR1 LGHDT, CDR2 YNNKEL (reference sequence). V was shortened by 6 bases and J by 6 bases, with 17 bases between the two germline ends. This record comes from a study of blood T cell repertoires in COVID-19. The table came from immunoSEQ multiplex PCR; TCRdb's copy has only in-frame clones and leaves some out. The data hold 90,000 to 100,000 clones, with 70% to 85% observed a single time. The sequenced material came from peripheral blood. This clonotype was obtained from a man in his 70s with acute or convalescent COVID-19. The chain joins TRBV3-1 (or the pseudogene TRBV3-2) to TRBJ1-2; D not certain. DNA for the CDR3: TGTGCCAGCAGTTCCGGGGTTTATGTTAATGGCTACACCTTC. It yields the protein CASSSGVYVNGYTF.